The following is a TCR beta chain sequence with its context. Its cognate antigen is unknown. Looked up from germline, CDR1 is SQVTM and CDR2 is ANQGSEA. This CDR3 spans 10 amino acids. Between the trimmed V and J ends, which lost 3 bases and 2 bases, there was a span of 1 base. This table comes from immunoSEQ multiplex PCR, and its TCRdb copy is limited to in-frame clones, with some not included. The sample lists 90,000 to 100,000 clones; 85% to 90% were seen once. The entry originates in a study of T cell responses to AZD1222 COVID-19 vaccine. General observations from the study: Compared with day 0, the breadth and depth of the Spike-specific TCR repertoire rose significantly after two doses of AZD1222. Possibly, clonal diversity was underestimated; donors were largely white British and included more females. Unmutated variant regions are reportedly targeted by nearly half of spike-specific TCRs.

This receptor was obtained from an adult who received the AZD1222 COVID-19 vaccine. V and J are TRBV29-1 and TRBJ1-2; D unresolved. Sequenced here: peripheral blood, sampled 28 days after the second AZD1222 dose. CDR3 sequence (DNA): TGCAGCGTTGAGAACTATGGCTACACCTTC. It encodes CSVENYGYTF.